This section outlines one TCR beta chain sequence together with its context. The antigen remains unidentified. Looked up from germline, CDR1 is MNHNS and CDR2 is SASEGT. Trimming removed 6 bases from V and 4 bases from J; junction bases left unmatched: 8. This CDR3 spans 15 amino acids. Healthy Caucasians, and only they, were the donors. It was template switching that added a universal primer site, and there were unique molecular identifiers on the cDNA. Via MiXCR, TCRdb re-called the 5' RACE reads, giving one row per CDR3 protein. The profile shows just under 650,000 distinct CDR3 sequences, roughly 7.2% of them singletons. The source of the sample is a study of identical twins. The study's findings and limits: A cross-sectional statistical analysis, not follow-up of the same donors, supported the conclusions. Out-of-frame beta chain sequences displayed weaker excess sharing between twins.

This same sample was also taken into another study, of yellow fever vaccine responses in identical twins.

The rearrangement joins TRBV6-1 to TRBJ2-1; 8 bases agree with TRBD1. Sample: PBMCs. The TCR originated in a woman between 18 and 29 years old in good health. CDR3 bases: TGTGCCAGCAGCCGCGCCGGGACAGGTTACAATGAGCAGTTCTTC. As protein: CASSRAGTGYNEQFF.